This T cell receptor beta chain was documented in a study of blood T cell repertoires in COVID-19. About the research overall: The United States, Italy and Spain supplied acute and convalescent COVID-19 samples. T cells, B-cell-depleted T cells, or PBMCs supplied cDNA or gDNA.

In the original processing: Nucleated cell counts were estimated from reference gene primer amplification. The repertoire was sequenced with immunoSEQ multiplex PCR; TCRdb's copy has only in-frame clones and lacks some. That table supplies the V and J calls and clone size; D and trimming were determined from the DNA. The top ten clones hold roughly 56% of a sample with about 20,000 clones, 60% to 85% of them seen once. This CDR3 comprises 19 residues. V shed 2 bases, J shed 2 bases, and the junction held 14 bases outside the gene matches. Germline CDR1 reads LNHDA; CDR2 reads SQIVND (reference sequence). This clone has only a few counts.

The source is a man aged 80 or over with acute or convalescent COVID-19. The sequenced sample consisted of peripheral blood. This sequence joins TRBV19 and TRBJ1-5, with 8 bases identical to TRBD1. The CDR3 DNA follows: TGTGCCAGTAGTATATCCGGGCAGGGGGCCCCCTTTGGCAATCAGCCCCAGCATTTT. Protein: CASSISGQGAPFGNQPQHF.